These T cell receptor beta chains were read from a single sample in a study of spatial heterogeneity in lung cancer. TCRdb fed the 5' RACE reads into MiXCR, producing one record per CDR3 protein. Of 35,000 to 55,000 distinct CDR3 sequences listed, 20% to 25% were seen once; the top ten hold about 7.7%. The source was PBMCs, collected at follow-up. The source of these receptors is a female donor with early-stage non-small cell lung cancer. Each CDR3 is given with its conserved first and last residue. A D gene is named only where the DNA matches it firmly. A clone size is listed for some rows: how often the clone was seen (once, few, many), or a class if it is expanded.

cdr3_length | j_call | clone_size | d_call | v_call | cdr3_nt | cdr3_aa
15 | TRBJ1-1 | many | - | TRBV2 | TGTGCCAGCAGTGAGCGGGGGGCGGCGAACACTGAAGCTTTCTTT | CASSERGAANTEAFF
18 | TRBJ1-1 | few | - | TRBV6-5 | TGTGCCAGCAGTTACTCGTTCTCCGCCGGGACAAGGAACACTGAAGCTTTCTTT | CASSYSFSAGTRNTEAFF
15 | TRBJ2-7 | - | TRBD1 | TRBV20-1 | TGCAGTGCCGCCGACCGGGACAGGGGGCACTACGAGCAGTACTTC | CSAADRDRGHYEQYF
15 | TRBJ1-6 | few | - | TRBV5-1 | TGCGCCAGCAGCCCCCTCCCGGGGGCAGAATCACCCCTCCACTTT | CASSPLPGAESPLHF
14 | TRBJ2-3 | - | - | TRBV5-1 | TGCGCCAGCAGCTCCAGCGGCTCATCAGATACGCAGTATTTT | CASSSSGSSDTQYF
15 | TRBJ1-4 | few | - | TRBV20-1 | TGCAGTGCTAAAGGAGACAGGAGAGGTGATGAAAAACTGTTTTTT | CSAKGDRRGDEKLFF
13 | TRBJ1-5 | - | - | TRBV7-9 | TGTGCCAGCAGCCCCGCCCTCAATCAGCCCCAGCATTTT | CASSPALNQPQHF
17 | TRBJ2-3 | many | TRBD2 | TRBV4-1 | TGCGCCAGCAGACCTGGACTAGCGCTTAGAGTCACAGATACGCAGTATTTT | CASRPGLALRVTDTQYF
15 | TRBJ1-6 | few | TRBD1 | TRBV5-1 | TGCGCCAGCAGCTTGGAGGGGGCTGGGAATTCACCCCTCCACTTT | CASSLEGAGNSPLHF
20 | TRBJ1-2 | few | - | TRBV6-6 | TGTGCCAGCAGTTACTCGGGAGGGTGGAGGGGCCATATTGACTTCTATGGCTACACCTTC | CASSYSGGWRGHIDFYGYTF
13 | TRBJ1-2 | many | - | TRBV5-4 | TGTGCCAGCAGCTTGGGGGAGAGCTATGGCTACACCTTC | CASSLGESYGYTF
14 | TRBJ1-5 | - | TRBD1 | TRBV5-6 | TGTGCCAGCAGCTTAGGACAGGGAAGGGGGCCCCAGCATTTT | CASSLGQGRGPQHF
14 | TRBJ2-7 | - | TRBD1 | TRBV6-2/TRBV6-3 | TGTGCCAGCAAACCCGGGACAGGAGGATACGAGCAGTACTTC | CASKPGTGGYEQYF
14 | TRBJ2-6 | many | TRBD2 | TRBV20-1 | TGCAGTGCTAGGGGAGGGGCCGGGGCCAACGTCCTGACTTTC | CSARGGAGANVLTF
15 | TRBJ1-2 | many | - | TRBV9 | TGTGCCAGCAGCTTCGATACGGTGGGGTCCTATGGCTACACCTTC | CASSFDTVGSYGYTF
10 | TRBJ1-1 | many | - | TRBV2 | TGTGCCAGCAAGAACGGTGAAGCTTTCTTT | CASKNGEAFF
14 | TRBJ1-1 | many | - | TRBV10-3 | TGTGCCATCATGGGGGGGCTAGTGGGAACTGAAGCTTTCTTT | CAIMGGLVGTEAFF
14 | TRBJ2-7 | - | - | TRBV12-3/TRBV12-4 | TGTGCCAGCGGCGTCTCTATTGGGGACTACGAGCAGTACTTC | CASGVSIGDYEQYF
12 | TRBJ1-1 | - | - | TRBV6-6 | TGTGCCAGCAGATACGACCTGCCCCAAGCTTTCTTT | CASRYDLPQAFF
15 | TRBJ2-7 | - | TRBD1 | TRBV7-8 | TGTGCCAGCAGCTCCCCCTCGGACAGGGCACTCGAGCAGTACTTC | CASSSPSDRALEQYF
16 | TRBJ2-5 | - | - | TRBV11-2 | TGTGCCAGCAGCTCAAGGGCGGCGATCAGGCGGGAGACCCAGTACTTC | CASSSRAAIRRETQYF
14 | TRBJ2-5 | - | TRBD2 | TRBV7-2 | TGTGCCAGCAGCCCACAAGCGGGGCAAGAGACCCAGTACTTC | CASSPQAGQETQYF
14 | TRBJ1-1 | few | - | TRBV7-9 | TGTGCCAGCAGCCACCGGGCCGCCCCCGAAGGAGCTTTCTTT | CASSHRAAPEGAFF
15 | TRBJ2-1 | - | - | TRBV12-2 | TGTGCAAGTCCCTTAAGGTCTGTAGCCTACAATGAGCAGTTCTTC | CASPLRSVAYNEQFF
15 | TRBJ1-1 | - | - | TRBV10-3 | TGTGCCACCAGTGAGTCATGGGAACCCCCCTGGGGGGTTTTCTTT | CATSESWEPPWGVFF
13 | TRBJ1-4 | - | - | TRBV20-1 | TGCAGTGCTAGGGACCACAAGAATGAAAAACTGTTTTTT | CSARDHKNEKLFF
16 | TRBJ2-2 | - | TRBD2 | TRBV7-6 | TGTGCCAGCAGCCATAGCGGGGGATACCTCACCGGGGAGCTGTTTTTT | CASSHSGGYLTGELFF
13 | TRBJ1-2 | many | TRBD1 | TRBV7-6 | TGTGCCAGCAGCGGGTGGAGGGGGCAAGGCTACACCTTC | CASSGWRGQGYTF
13 | TRBJ1-2 | - | - | TRBV4-2 | TGTGCCAGCAGCCAAGAAGTACAGGCCGTCTACACCTTC | CASSQEVQAVYTF
14 | TRBJ2-1 | few | TRBD1 | TRBV11-2 | TGTGCCAGCAGCCCCGGGACAGGGAATTCCAAGCAGTTCTTC | CASSPGTGNSKQFF
16 | TRBJ2-3 | few | - | TRBV3-1 | TGTGCCAGCAGCCACCCGACAGGCACCATAACAGATACGCAGTATTTT | CASSHPTGTITDTQYF
13 | TRBJ2-5 | - | - | TRBV18 | TGTGCCAGCTCACCAGGGTCTAAGGAGACCCAGTACTTC | CASSPGSKETQYF
15 | TRBJ1-2 | - | TRBD1 | TRBV10-2 | TGCGCCAGCAGTGGATCAGGGGGCGCTGGCTATGGCTACACCTTC | CASSGSGGAGYGYTF
11 | TRBJ2-2 | few | - | TRBV29-1 | TGCAGCGTAAAGACCACCGGGGAGCTGTTTTTT | CSVKTTGELFF
16 | TRBJ1-3 | - | TRBD1 | TRBV7-2 | TGTGCCAGCAGCTTATCGACAGGGCGTGGGGGAAACACCATATATTTT | CASSLSTGRGGNTIYF
15 | TRBJ1-6 | few | - | TRBV5-5 | TGTGCCAGCAGCTTGTCCCAGGGATATCGCTCACCCCTCCACTTT | CASSLSQGYRSPLHF
12 | TRBJ2-3 | - | - | TRBV10-3 | TGTGCCATCAGTGAGTCGGCCGATACGCAGTATTTT | CAISESADTQYF
12 | TRBJ2-2 | - | - | TRBV7-9 | TGTGCCAGCAGCTGGTCTGTTGGGGAGCTGTTTTTT | CASSWSVGELFF
13 | TRBJ2-7 | - | - | TRBV20-1 | TGCAGTGCTCCCAGCGGAACCCTCTACGAGCAGTACTTC | CSAPSGTLYEQYF
16 | TRBJ2-5 | many | TRBD1 | TRBV12-3/TRBV12-4 | TGTGCCAGCAGTTTAGACCTGACAGGGGTCATCGAGACCCAGTACTTC | CASSLDLTGVIETQYF
16 | TRBJ2-1 | - | - | TRBV9 | TGTGCCAGCAGCGTAGGGGGGCTGGGAGGGAACAATGAGCAGTTCTTC | CASSVGGLGGNNEQFF
16 | TRBJ2-3 | - | TRBD2 | TRBV27 | TGTGCCAGCAGGAGACTAGCGGGGGGGAACACAGATACGCAGTATTTT | CASRRLAGGNTDTQYF
14 | TRBJ2-7 | - | TRBD1 | TRBV28 | TGTGCCAGCAGTCTCCGGGACAGCCGACCCGAGCAGTACTTC | CASSLRDSRPEQYF
16 | TRBJ1-4 | - | - | TRBV11-1 | TGTGCCAGCAGCTTACGAGGGGATGCAACTAATGAAAAACTGTTTTTT | CASSLRGDATNEKLFF
13 | TRBJ1-1 | - | - | TRBV7-3 | TGTGCCAGCAGCTTAGCAAATGAGGGTGAAGCTTTCTTT | CASSLANEGEAFF
14 | TRBJ2-3 | once | TRBD1 | TRBV30 | TGTGCCTGGTCCCCAGGGGGAGTAACAGATACGCAGTATTTT | CAWSPGGVTDTQYF
12 | TRBJ2-3 | many | - | TRBV9 | TGTGCCAGCAGCTTCGCAGGGAATACGCAGTATTTT | CASSFAGNTQYF
17 | TRBJ2-1 | - | TRBD2 | TRBV7-9 | TGTGCCAGCAGCTTAGTCCTTACTAGCGGGAGGGGCCAGGAGCAGTTCTTC | CASSLVLTSGRGQEQFF
12 | TRBJ2-5 | - | - | TRBV24-1 | TGTGCCACCAGTGATTTGGGAGGGACCCAGTACTTC | CATSDLGGTQYF
15 | TRBJ2-1 | - | TRBD2 | TRBV7-6 | TGTGCCAGCAGCGGGGGGGGGACTAGCTATAATGAGCAGTTCTTC | CASSGGGTSYNEQFF
15 | TRBJ2-2 | few | TRBD2 | TRBV6-5 | TGTGCCAGCATGGTTAGCGGGGAAAGCACCGGGGAGCTGTTTTTT | CASMVSGESTGELFF
14 | TRBJ1-6 | few | TRBD1 | TRBV6-5 | TGTGCCAGCAGCAGAGACAGGGGGCTCCCACCCCTCCACTTT | CASSRDRGLPPLHF
13 | TRBJ2-7 | - | TRBD1 | TRBV12-3/TRBV12-4 | TGTGCCAGCAGATATCAGGGGGCGTACGAGCAGTACTTC | CASRYQGAYEQYF
14 | TRBJ2-5 | - | TRBD2 | TRBV5-1 | TGCGCCAGCAGCAGTAGCGGGGGGATCGAGACCCAGTACTTC | CASSSSGGIETQYF
11 | TRBJ2-5 | many | - | TRBV29-1 | TGCAGCGTCGAGGGACGGAGGACCCAGTACTTC | CSVEGRRTQYF
16 | TRBJ1-4 | few | - | TRBV4-1 | TGCGCCAGCAGCCCTCTCCCGGGGGGAACTAATGAAAAACTGTTTTTT | CASSPLPGGTNEKLFF
14 | TRBJ2-1 | - | - | TRBV20-1 | TGCAGTGTTCAGGGCTCCCTTCAATTCAATGAGCAGTTCTTC | CSVQGSLQFNEQFF
21 | TRBJ2-2 | - | - | TRBV7-8 | TGTGCCAGCAGCTTAAATCGGTACAGGGACCGAACCTCCTTTAACACCGGGGAGCTGTTTTTT | CASSLNRYRDRTSFNTGELFF
14 | TRBJ2-1 | few | - | TRBV20-1 | TGCAGTGTCCTCGGCACGGCCCCCTACAATGAGCAGTTCTTC | CSVLGTAPYNEQFF